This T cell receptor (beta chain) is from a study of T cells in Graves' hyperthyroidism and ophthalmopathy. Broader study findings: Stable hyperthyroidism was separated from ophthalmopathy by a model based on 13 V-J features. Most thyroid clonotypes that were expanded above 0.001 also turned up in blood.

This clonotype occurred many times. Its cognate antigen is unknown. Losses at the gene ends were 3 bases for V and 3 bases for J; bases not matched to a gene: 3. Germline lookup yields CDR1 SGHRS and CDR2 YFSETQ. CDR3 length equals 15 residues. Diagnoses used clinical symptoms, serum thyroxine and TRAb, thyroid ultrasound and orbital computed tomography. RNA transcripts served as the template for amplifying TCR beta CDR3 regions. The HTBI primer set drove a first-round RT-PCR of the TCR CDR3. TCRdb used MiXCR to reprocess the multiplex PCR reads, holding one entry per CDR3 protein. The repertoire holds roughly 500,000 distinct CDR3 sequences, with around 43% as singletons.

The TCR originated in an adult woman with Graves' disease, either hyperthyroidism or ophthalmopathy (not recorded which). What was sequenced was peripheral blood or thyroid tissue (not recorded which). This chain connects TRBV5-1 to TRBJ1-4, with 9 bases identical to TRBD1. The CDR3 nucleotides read TGCGCCAGCAGCTACTGGACAGGGGCTAATGAAAAACTGTTTTTT. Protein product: CASSYWTGANEKLFF. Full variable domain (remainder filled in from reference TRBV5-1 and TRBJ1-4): KAGVTQTPRYLIKTRGQQVTLSCSPISGHRSVSWYQQTPGQGLQFLFEYFSETQRNKGNFPGRFSGRQFSNSRSEMNVSTLELGDSALYLCASSYWTGANEKLFFGSGTQLSVL.